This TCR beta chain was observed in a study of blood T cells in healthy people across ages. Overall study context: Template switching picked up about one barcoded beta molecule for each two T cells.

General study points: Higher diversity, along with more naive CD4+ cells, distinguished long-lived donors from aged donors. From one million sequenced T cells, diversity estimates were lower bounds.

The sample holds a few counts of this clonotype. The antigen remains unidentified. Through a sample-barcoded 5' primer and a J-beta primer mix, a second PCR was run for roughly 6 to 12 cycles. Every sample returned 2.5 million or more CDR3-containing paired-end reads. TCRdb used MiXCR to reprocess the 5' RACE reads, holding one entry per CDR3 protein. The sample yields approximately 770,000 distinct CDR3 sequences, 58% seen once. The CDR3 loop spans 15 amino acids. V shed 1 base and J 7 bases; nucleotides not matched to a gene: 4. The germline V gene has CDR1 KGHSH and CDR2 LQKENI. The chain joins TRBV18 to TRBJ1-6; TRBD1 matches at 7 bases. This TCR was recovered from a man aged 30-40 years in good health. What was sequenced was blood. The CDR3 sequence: CASSPQGQLNSPLHF. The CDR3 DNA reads TGTGCCAGCTCACCACAGGGACAGCTAAATTCACCCCTCCACTTT.